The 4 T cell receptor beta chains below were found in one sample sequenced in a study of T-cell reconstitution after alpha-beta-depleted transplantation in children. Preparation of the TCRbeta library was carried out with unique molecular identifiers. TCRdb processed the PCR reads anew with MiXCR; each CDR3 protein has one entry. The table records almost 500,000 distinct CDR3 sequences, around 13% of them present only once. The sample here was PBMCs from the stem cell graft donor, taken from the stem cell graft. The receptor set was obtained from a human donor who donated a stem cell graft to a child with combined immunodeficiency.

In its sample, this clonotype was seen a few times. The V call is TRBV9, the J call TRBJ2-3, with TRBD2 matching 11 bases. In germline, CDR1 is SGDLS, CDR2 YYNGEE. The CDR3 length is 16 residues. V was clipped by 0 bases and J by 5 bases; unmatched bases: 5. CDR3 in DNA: TGTGCCAGCAGCGTAGACGGGACTAGCGGTGGAGATACGCAGTATTTT. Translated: CASSVDGTSGGDTQYF.

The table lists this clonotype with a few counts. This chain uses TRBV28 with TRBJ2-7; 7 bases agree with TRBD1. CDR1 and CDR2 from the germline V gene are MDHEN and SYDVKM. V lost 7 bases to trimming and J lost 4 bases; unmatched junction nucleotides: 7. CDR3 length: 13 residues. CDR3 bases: TGTGCCAGCAAATCAACAGGGGAGTACGAGCAGTACTTC. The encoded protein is CASKSTGEYEQYF. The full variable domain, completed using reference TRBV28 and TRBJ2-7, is DVKVTQSSRYLVKRTGEKVFLECVQDMDHENMFWYRQDPGLGLRLIYFSYDVKMKEKGDIPEGYSVSREKKERFSLILESASTNQTSMYLCASKSTGEYEQYFGPGTRLTVT.

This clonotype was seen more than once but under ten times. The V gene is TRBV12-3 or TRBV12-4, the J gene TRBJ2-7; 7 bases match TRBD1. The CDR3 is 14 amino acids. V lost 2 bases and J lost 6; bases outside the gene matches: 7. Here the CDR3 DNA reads TGTGCCAGCAGTTTAACGAGACAGGGTAGCGAGCAGTACTTC. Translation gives CASSLTRQGSEQYF.

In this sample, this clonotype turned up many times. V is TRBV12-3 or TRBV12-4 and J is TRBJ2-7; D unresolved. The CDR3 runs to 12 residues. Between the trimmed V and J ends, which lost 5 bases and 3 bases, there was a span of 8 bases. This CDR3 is CASSVTVYEQYF. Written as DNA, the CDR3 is TGTGCCAGCAGTGTGACCGTCTACGAGCAGTACTTC.